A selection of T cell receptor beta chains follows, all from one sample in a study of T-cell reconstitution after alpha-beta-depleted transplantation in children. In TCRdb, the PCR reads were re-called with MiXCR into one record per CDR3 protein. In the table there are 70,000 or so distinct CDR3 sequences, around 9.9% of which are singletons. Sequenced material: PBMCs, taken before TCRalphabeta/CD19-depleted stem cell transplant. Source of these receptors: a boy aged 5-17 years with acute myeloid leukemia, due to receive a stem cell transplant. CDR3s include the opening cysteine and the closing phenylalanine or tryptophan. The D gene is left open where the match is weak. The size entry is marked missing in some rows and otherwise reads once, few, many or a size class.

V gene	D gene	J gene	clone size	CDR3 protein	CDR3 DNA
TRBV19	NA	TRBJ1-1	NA	CASKGETSRPEAFF	TGTGCCAGTAAAGGTGAGACATCGAGACCTGAAGCTTTCTTT
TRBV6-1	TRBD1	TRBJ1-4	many	CASRRQGTNEKLFF	TGTGCCAGCAGACGACAGGGAACTAATGAAAAACTGTTTTTT
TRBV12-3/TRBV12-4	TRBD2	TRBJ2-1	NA	CTCSYPKTLAPFNNEQFF	TGTACCTGCAGTTACCCTAAAACACTAGCGCCCTTTAACAATGAGCAGTTCTTC
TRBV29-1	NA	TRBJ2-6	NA	CSVEAIGSGANVLTF	TGCAGCGTTGAGGCGATCGGCTCTGGGGCCAACGTCCTGACTTTC
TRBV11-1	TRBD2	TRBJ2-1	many	CASSLALAGGVPPHNEQFF	TGTGCCAGCAGCTTAGCACTAGCGGGAGGAGTTCCCCCCCACAATGAGCAGTTCTTC
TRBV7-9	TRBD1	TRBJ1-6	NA	CASSLDRDRGRNSPLHF	TGTGCCAGCAGCTTAGACCGGGACAGGGGGAGGAATTCACCCCTCCACTTT
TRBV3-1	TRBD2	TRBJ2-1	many	CASSQLIAGGRNEQFF	TGTGCCAGCAGCCAACTTATAGCGGGGGGGCGGAATGAGCAGTTCTTC
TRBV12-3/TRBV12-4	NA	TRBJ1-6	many	CASSTKAGQSPRSPLHF	TGTGCCAGCAGTACCAAAGCCGGACAGTCCCCTCGATCACCCCTCCACTTT
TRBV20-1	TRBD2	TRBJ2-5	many	CSANGWASGGAHETQYF	TGCAGTGCTAATGGTTGGGCTAGCGGGGGGGCCCACGAGACCCAGTACTTC
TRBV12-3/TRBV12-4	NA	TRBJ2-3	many	CASRRTMKDTQYF	TGTGCCAGCAGACGGACTATGAAGGATACGCAGTATTTT
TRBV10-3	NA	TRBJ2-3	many	CATAGGTTDTQYF	TGTGCCACCGCTGGGGGAACCACAGATACGCAGTATTTT
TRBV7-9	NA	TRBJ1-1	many	CASSLVSGDTEAFF	TGTGCCAGCAGCTTAGTGAGCGGGGACACTGAAGCTTTCTTT
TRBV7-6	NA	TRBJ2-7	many	CASSNNLEQYF	TGTGCCAGCAGTAATAATCTCGAGCAGTACTTC
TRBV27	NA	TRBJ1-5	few	CASSLSLLGNQPQHF	TGTGCCAGCAGTTTATCTCTTTTGGGTAATCAGCCCCAGCATTTT
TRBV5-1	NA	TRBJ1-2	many	CASSLLAGLNYGYTF	TGCGCCAGCAGCTTGCTGGCAGGGCTAAACTATGGCTACACCTTC
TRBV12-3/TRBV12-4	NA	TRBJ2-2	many	CASGPGYPDRGELFF	TGTGCCAGCGGGCCGGGGTACCCCGACCGGGGGGAGCTGTTTTTT
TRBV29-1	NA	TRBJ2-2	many	CSGGITGELFF	TGCAGCGGTGGGATCACCGGGGAGCTGTTTTTT
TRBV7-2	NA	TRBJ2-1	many	CASSLLRTPNNEQFF	TGTGCCAGCAGCCTCCTTAGGACGCCGAACAATGAGCAGTTCTTC
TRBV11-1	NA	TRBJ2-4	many	CASSFLAQGPIAKNIQYF	TGTGCCAGCAGCTTCCTGGCCCAGGGACCCATAGCCAAAAACATTCAGTACTTC
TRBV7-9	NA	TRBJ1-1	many	CASSLTALNTEAFF	TGTGCCAGCAGCTTGACAGCCTTGAACACTGAAGCTTTCTTT
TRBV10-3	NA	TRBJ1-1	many	CAIRNRGGQNTEAFF	TGTGCCATCAGGAATAGGGGGGGCCAGAACACTGAAGCTTTCTTT
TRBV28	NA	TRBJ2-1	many	CASSFLVSVRLANEQFF	TGTGCCAGCAGTTTCCTTGTAAGCGTTCGACTCGCCAATGAGCAGTTCTTC
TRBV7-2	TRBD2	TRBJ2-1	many	CASSPEAGPEQFF	TGTGCCAGCAGCCCGGAAGCGGGGCCCGAGCAGTTCTTC
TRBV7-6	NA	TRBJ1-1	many	CASSPSGGGGTEAFF	TGTGCCAGCAGCCCCTCCGGGGGGGGCGGGACTGAAGCTTTCTTT
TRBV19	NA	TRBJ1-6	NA	CASSRGRHGTSPLHF	TGTGCCAGTAGTAGAGGAAGACATGGTACCTCACCCCTCCACTTT
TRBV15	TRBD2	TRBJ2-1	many	CATSRESPGLAENEQFF	TGTGCCACCAGCAGAGAATCTCCGGGACTAGCGGAAAATGAGCAGTTCTTC
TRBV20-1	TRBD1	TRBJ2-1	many	CSARRGPTNNEQFF	TGCAGTGCTAGAAGGGGGCCAACCAACAATGAGCAGTTCTTC
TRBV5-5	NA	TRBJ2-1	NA	CASSFGGYNEQFF	TGTGCCAGCAGCTTCGGGGGCTACAATGAGCAGTTCTTC
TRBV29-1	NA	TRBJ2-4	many	CSAGHPRTDIQYF	TGCAGCGCCGGCCATCCCCGGACGGACATTCAGTACTTC
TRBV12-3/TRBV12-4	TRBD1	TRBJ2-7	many	CASSRNYRGVNSYEQYF	TGTGCCAGCAGTCGGAATTACAGGGGCGTAAACTCCTACGAGCAGTACTTC
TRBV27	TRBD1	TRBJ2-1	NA	CASHRAGQGGTEQFF	TGTGCCAGCCATAGGGCGGGACAGGGGGGTACTGAGCAGTTCTTC
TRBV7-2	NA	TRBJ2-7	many	CASSLALAGARYEQYF	TGTGCCAGCAGCTTAGCGTTGGCAGGGGCCCGCTACGAGCAGTACTTC
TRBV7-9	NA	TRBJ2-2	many	CASSLPVFPPGELFF	TGTGCCAGCAGCCTCCCAGTTTTCCCCCCCGGGGAGCTGTTTTTT